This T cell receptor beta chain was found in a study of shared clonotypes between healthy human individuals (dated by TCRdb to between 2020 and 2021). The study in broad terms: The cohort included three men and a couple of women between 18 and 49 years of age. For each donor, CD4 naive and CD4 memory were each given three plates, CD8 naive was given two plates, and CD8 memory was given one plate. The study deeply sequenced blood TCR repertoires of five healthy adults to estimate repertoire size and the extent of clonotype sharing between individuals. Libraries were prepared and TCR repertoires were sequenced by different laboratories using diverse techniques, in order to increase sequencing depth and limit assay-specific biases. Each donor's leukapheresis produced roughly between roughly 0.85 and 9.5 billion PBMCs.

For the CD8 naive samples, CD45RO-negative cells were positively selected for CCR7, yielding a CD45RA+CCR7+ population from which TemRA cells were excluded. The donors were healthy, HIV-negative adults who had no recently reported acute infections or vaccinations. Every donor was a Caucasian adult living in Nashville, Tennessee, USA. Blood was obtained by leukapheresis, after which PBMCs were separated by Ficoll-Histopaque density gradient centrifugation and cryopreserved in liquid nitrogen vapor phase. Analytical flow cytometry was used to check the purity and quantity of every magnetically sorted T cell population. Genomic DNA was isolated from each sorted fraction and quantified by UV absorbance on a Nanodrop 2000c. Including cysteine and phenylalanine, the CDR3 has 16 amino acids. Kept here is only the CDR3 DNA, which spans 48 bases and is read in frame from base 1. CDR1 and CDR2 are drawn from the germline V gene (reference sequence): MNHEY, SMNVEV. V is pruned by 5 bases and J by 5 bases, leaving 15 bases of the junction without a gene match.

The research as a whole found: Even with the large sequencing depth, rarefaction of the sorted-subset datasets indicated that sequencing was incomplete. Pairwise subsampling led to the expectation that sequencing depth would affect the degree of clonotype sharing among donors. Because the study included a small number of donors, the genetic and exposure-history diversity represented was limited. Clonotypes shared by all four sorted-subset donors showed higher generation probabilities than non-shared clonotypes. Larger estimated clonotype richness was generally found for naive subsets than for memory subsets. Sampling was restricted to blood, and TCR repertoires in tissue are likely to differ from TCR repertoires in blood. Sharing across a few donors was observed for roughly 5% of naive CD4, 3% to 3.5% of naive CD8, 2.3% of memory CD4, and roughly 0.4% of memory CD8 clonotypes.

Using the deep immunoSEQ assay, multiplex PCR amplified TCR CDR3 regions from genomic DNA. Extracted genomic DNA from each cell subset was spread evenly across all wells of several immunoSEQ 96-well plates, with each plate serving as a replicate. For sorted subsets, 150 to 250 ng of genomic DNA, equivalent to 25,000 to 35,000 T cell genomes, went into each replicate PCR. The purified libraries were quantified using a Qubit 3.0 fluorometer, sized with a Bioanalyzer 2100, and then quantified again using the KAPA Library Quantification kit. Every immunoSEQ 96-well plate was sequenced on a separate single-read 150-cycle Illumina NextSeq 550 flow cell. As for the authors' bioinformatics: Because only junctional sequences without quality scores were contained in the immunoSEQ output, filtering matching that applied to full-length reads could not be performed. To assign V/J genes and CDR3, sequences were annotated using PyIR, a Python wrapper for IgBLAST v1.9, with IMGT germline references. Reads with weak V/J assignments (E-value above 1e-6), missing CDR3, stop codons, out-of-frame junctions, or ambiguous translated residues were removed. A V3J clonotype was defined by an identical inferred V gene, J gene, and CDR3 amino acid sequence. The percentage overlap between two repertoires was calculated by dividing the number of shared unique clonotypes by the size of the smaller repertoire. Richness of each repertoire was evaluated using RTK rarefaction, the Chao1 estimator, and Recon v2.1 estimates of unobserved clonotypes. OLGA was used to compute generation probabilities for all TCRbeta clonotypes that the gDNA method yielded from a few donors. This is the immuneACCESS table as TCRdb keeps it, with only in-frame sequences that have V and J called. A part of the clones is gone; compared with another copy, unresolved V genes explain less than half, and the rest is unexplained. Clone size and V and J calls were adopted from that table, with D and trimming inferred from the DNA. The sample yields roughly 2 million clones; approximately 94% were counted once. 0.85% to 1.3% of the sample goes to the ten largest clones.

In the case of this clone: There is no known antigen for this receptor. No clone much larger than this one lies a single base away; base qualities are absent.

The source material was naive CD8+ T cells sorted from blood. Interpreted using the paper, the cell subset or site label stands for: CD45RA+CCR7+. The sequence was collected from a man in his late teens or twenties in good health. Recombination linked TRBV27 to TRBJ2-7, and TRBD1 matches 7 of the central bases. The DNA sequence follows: TGTGCCAGCAGTGCCCTACAGGGGTTAGGAGCGGACGAGCAGTACTTC. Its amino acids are CASSALQGLGADEQYF.